The source of this T cell receptor (beta chain) is a study of T cells in Graves' hyperthyroidism and ophthalmopathy. Authors of the study amplified TCR beta CDR3 regions from RNA transcripts. HTBI primers were used for first-round RT-PCR of the TCR CDR3. TCRdb re-called the multiplex PCR reads through MiXCR, storing one row per CDR3 protein. Here the sample spans around 340,000 distinct CDR3 sequences, about 15% being singletons. The germline V and J ends were trimmed by 3 bases and 13 bases, with 18 bases remaining between them. The CDR3 totals 13 residues. The germline gives CDR1 KGHSH, CDR2 LQKENI.

This sequence joins TRBV18 and TRBJ1-1; D gene unclear. This TCR came from a woman aged 25 to 39 with Graves' hyperthyroidism. Sequenced material: blood. CDR3 amino acids: CASSPESTSRCFF. The CDR3 DNA reads as TGTGCCAGCTCACCGGAAAGTACCAGCCGGTGTTTCTTT. Full variable domain (rest looked up from reference TRBV18 and TRBJ1-1): NAGVMQNPRHLVRRRGQEARLRCSPMKGHSHVYWYRQLPEEGLKFMVYLQKENIIDESGMPKERFSAEFPKEGPSILRIQQVVRGDSAAYFCASSPESTSRCFFGQGTRLTVV.